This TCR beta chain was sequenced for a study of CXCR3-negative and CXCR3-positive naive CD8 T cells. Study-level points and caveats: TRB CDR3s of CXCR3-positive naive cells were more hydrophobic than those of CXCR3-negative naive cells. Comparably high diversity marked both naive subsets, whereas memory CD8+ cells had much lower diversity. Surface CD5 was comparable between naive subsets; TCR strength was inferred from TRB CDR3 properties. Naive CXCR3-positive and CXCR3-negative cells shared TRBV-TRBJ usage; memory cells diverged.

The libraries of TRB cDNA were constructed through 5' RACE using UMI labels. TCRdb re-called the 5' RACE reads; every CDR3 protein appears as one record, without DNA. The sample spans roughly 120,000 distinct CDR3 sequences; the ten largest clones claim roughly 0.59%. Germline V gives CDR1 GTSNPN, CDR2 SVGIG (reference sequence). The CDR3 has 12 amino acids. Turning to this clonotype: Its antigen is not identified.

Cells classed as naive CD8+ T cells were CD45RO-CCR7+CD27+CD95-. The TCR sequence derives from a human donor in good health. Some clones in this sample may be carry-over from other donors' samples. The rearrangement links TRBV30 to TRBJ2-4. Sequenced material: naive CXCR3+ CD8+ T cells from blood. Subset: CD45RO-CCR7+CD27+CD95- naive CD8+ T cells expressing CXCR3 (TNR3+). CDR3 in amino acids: CAWSKAQNIQYF.